One sample yielded the 12 T cell receptor beta chains listed below, sequenced in a study of blood T cell repertoires in COVID-19. The assay was immunoSEQ multiplex PCR, and TCRdb's table has in-frame clones only and misses some. Among 50,000 to 65,000 clones listed, approximately 90% were seen once. The specimen sequenced was peripheral blood. The receptor source for this set is a woman between 55 and 75 years old with active or convalescent COVID-19.

This rearrangement joins TRBV30 to TRBJ1-4, with D unresolved. From germline, CDR1 is GTSNPN and CDR2 SVGIG (reference sequence). CDR3 size: 11 residues. V lost 3 bases and J lost 5, with 4 bases in between. CDR3 DNA sequence: TGTGCCTGGAGCTTCAATGAAAAACTGTTTTTT. Translating gives CAWSFNEKLFF.

The V call is TRBV6-1, the J call TRBJ2-7; TRBD2 agrees at 8 bases. The germline V gene has CDR1 MNHNS and CDR2 SASEGT. This CDR3 has 14 residues. Trimming cost V 3 bases and J 6 bases; bases outside gene matches: 7. CDR3 loop: CASSERGVFLEQYF. The CDR3 nucleotides read TGTGCCAGCAGTGAGCGGGGGGTTTTCCTCGAGCAGTACTTC.

The chain is built from TRBV20-1 and TRBJ2-2; TRBD2 matches at 7 bases. CDR3 length: 17 residues. Germline-derived CDR1 and CDR2 are DFQATT and SNEGSKA (reference sequence). The trim removed 3 bases at V and 2 bases at J, leaving 12 bases unmatched. The CDR3 nucleotides are TGCAGTGCTAGTCTGGGGGAGGGCCTTACCAACACCGGGGAGCTGTTTTTT. It translates to CSASLGEGLTNTGELFF.

The V and J genes are TRBV2 and TRBJ1-2, with D possibly being TRBD1 (6 bases). CDR3 length equals 15 residues. V lost 0 bases to trimming and J lost 6 bases, with 14 bases between them. Germline assignment: CDR1 SNHLY and CDR2 FYNNEI. The CDR3 here is CASSEALPGANGYTF. As DNA, the CDR3 is TGTGCCAGCAGTGAAGCGCTTCCAGGGGCAAATGGCTACACCTTC.

The chain carries TRBV12-3 or TRBV12-4 and TRBJ1-5; 7 bases are shared with TRBD1. With V trimmed by 4 bases and J by 6 bases, 3 bases remained unmatched. The CDR3 is 13 residues long. The CDR3 DNA sequence: TGTGCCAGCAGTTATGCAGGGGGTCAGCCCCAGCATTTT. This codes for CASSYAGGQPQHF.

This chain links TRBV12-3 or TRBV12-4 with TRBJ2-7, with TRBD1 matching over 7 bases. V was pared by 3 bases and J by 5 bases, with 4 bases of the junction left unmatched. The CDR3 sequence is 13 residues long. The CDR3 sequence is CASSLTTGNEQYF. The CDR3 bases are TGTGCCAGCAGTTTGACGACAGGGAACGAGCAGTACTTC.

The genes are TRBV6-5 and TRBJ2-1; the D gene is possibly TRBD1 (6 bases). Germline lookup yields CDR1 MNHEY and CDR2 SVGAGI. The CDR3 spans 14 residues. The germline V and J ends were trimmed by 7 bases and 9 bases, with 19 bases remaining between them. In DNA form, the CDR3 reads TGTGCCAGCACCCCAGGGACATCAGATCGTGAGCAGTTCTTC. As protein: CASTPGTSDREQFF.

The chain couples TRBV6-5 to TRBJ1-1; D perhaps matches TRBD1 (5 bases). The germline V gene encodes CDR1 MNHEY and CDR2 SVGAGI. Trimming took off 8 bases at V and 1 base at J, with 14 bases between the two ends. CDR3 length equals 14 residues. The CDR3 here is CASSQVGGNTEAFF. The DNA for the CDR3 is TGTGCCAGCTCCCAGGTCGGGGGGAACACTGAAGCTTTCTTT.

The chain uses TRBV28 and TRBJ1-4; D unclear. V lost 5 bases to trimming and J lost 7 bases, with 11 bases between them. From germline, CDR1 is MDHEN and CDR2 SYDVKM. CDR3 length equals 13 residues. CDR3 sequence reads: CASSQNRGEKLFF. CDR3 bases: TGTGCCAGCAGTCAAAACCGGGGTGAAAAACTGTTTTTT.

The chain combines TRBV18 with TRBJ2-2, with TRBD2 as a possible D gene (6 bases). Germline lookup yields CDR1 KGHSH and CDR2 LQKENI. V was clipped by 6 bases and J by 1 base, with 15 bases between them. The CDR3 sequence is 16 residues long. CDR3 residues: CASSSSSAKNTGELFF. In DNA form, the CDR3 reads TGTGCCAGCTCGTCCTCTAGCGCGAAGAACACCGGGGAGCTGTTTTTT.

The chain recombines TRBV28 with TRBJ2-7, with TRBD2 matching over 8 bases. Germline trimming cut 7 bases from V and 4 bases from J; bases unmatched to any gene: 3. The germline gives CDR1 MDHEN, CDR2 SYDVKM. The CDR3 loop spans 12 amino acids. The CDR3 sequence is CASTTGGYEQYF. The CDR3 bases are TGTGCCAGCACTACGGGGGGGTACGAGCAGTACTTC.

CDR3 sequence reads: CASSLGLGQVYNEQFF. CDR3 nucleotides: TGTGCCAGCAGCTTAGGGCTAGGACAGGTATACAATGAGCAGTTCTTC. This chain links TRBV7-2 with TRBJ2-1; 7 nucleotides line up with TRBD1. This CDR3 comprises 16 residues. The germline V gene encodes CDR1 SGHTA and CDR2 FQGNSA. After removal of 1 base from V and 4 bases from J, the junction contained 7 bases not matched to a gene.